Presented here are 26 T cell receptor beta chains from one specimen sequenced in a study of Graves' ophthalmopathy and Graves' hyperthyroidism. Amplification targeted the TCR beta CDR3 regions, with RNA transcripts as the source material. HTBI primers were employed in first-round RT-PCR, then a second-round multiplex PCR followed. Via MiXCR, TCRdb re-called the multiplex PCR reads, giving one row per CDR3 protein. The sample yields roughly 700,000 distinct CDR3 sequences, 40% seen once. The sample consisted of peripheral blood. The receptors stem from an adult man with Graves' ophthalmopathy.

The chain recombines TRBV19 with TRBJ1-2; 8 bases line up with TRBD1. This CDR3 is 14 amino acids long. Germline CDR1 reads LNHDA; CDR2 reads SQIVND (reference sequence). Trimming took 4 bases from V and 4 from J; bases not matched to a gene: 5. The CDR3 sequence: CASSTNRGIYGYTF. As DNA, the CDR3 is TGTGCCAGTAGTACAAACAGGGGGATCTATGGCTACACCTTC. Filled out from reference TRBV19 and TRBJ1-2, the complete variable domain reads DGGITQSPKYLFRKEGQNVTLSCEQNLNHDAMYWYRQDPGQGLRLIYYSQIVNDFQKGDIAEGYSVSREKKESFPLTVTSAQKNPTAFYLCASSTNRGIYGYTFGSGTRLTVV.

In the case of this clonotype: A read error is likely, as this CDR3 ends without the conserved phenylalanine or tryptophan. The V gene is TRBV7-2, the J gene TRBJ2-7; a weak D match, TRBD2 (5 bases). Germline V gene lookup returns CDR1 SGHTA and CDR2 FQGNSA. V was pared by 6 bases and J by 1 base, with 7 bases between. CDR3 length: 12 amino acids. CDR3 residues: CASRGSSYEQYL. The CDR3 coding sequence is TGTGCCAGCAGGGGGAGTTCCTACGAGCAGTACCTC.

The chain uses TRBV24-1 and TRBJ2-7, with TRBD1 as a possible D gene (6 bases). This CDR3 comprises 14 residues. V was trimmed by 9 bases and J by 0 bases, leaving 14 bases between them. Per the germline V gene, CDR1 is KGHDR and CDR2 is SFDVKD. CDR3 DNA sequence: TGTGCCACCCTCCGGGACACGAGCTCCTACGAGCAGTACTTC. As protein: CATLRDTSSYEQYF.

The rearrangement uses TRBV20-1 and TRBJ1-5; D ambiguous. The CDR3 is 15 amino acids. The V end lost 3 bases, the J end lost 3 bases, and 15 bases lay between the germline ends. Germline V gene lookup returns CDR1 DFQATT and CDR2 SNEGSKA (reference sequence). CDR3 DNA sequence: TGCAGTGCTAGCCCCTCCGGACGAGTCAATCAGCCCCAGCATTTT. Translating it yields CSASPSGRVNQPQHF.

At least ten counts were recorded for this clonotype. The chain couples TRBV6-6 to TRBJ1-6; 7 nucleotides align to TRBD1. The CDR3 covers 16 residues. Germline CDR1 is MNHNY and CDR2 is SVGAGI (reference sequence). J was trimmed by 12 bases and V by 0 bases; bases with no gene match: 11. In nucleotides, the CDR3 is TGTGCCAGCAGTTACTCGACTGACAGGGTGGTGCTACCCCTCCACTTT. Protein product: CASSYSTDRVVLPLHF.

The genes are TRBV12-5 and TRBJ1-1; D unresolved. Trimming removed 6 bases from V and 4 bases from J, with 15 bases in between. The CDR3 loop spans 14 amino acids. The germline V gene has CDR1 LGHNT and CDR2 FRNRAP. CDR3 DNA: TGTGCTAGTGGCATTGGCGGGGTGGTCACTGAAGCTTTCTTT. It yields the protein CASGIGGVVTEAFF.

This clonotype appeared a few times. The chain recombines TRBV12-3 or TRBV12-4 with TRBJ1-1; 7 bases line up with TRBD1. V shed 7 bases, J shed 6 bases, and the junction held 2 bases outside the gene matches. The CDR3 has 11 amino acids. CDR3 DNA sequence: TGTGCCAGCATCCAGGGGGCTGAAGCTTTCTTT. Its protein is CASIQGAEAFF.

The chain carries TRBV12-3 or TRBV12-4 and TRBJ2-2; 9 positions agree with TRBD1. J gave up 2 bases and V 6 bases, and 10 bases lay outside the gene matches. The CDR3 is 17 amino acids. As DNA, the CDR3 is TGTGCCAGCAGCTCAATTCGGACAGGGGTCAACACCGGGGAGCTGTTTTTT. Protein product: CASSSIRTGVNTGELFF.

CDR3 sequence (DNA): TGTGCCAGCAGTGGCCTCCGTTCAGGGAGCTATGGCTACACCTTC. It encodes CASSGLRSGSYGYTF. This sequence joins TRBV2 and TRBJ1-2, with a possible D match to TRBD1 (5 bases). The CDR3 extends over 15 amino acids. V lost 4 bases and J lost 4, with 16 bases in between. Germline loops: CDR1 SNHLY, CDR2 FYNNEI.

Concerning this clonotype: Germline and junction disagree at one end, which may indicate a read error. The chain recombines TRBV24-1 with TRBJ1-6; D possibly corresponds to TRBD1 (6 bases). This CDR3 has 15 amino acids. The V gene's germline CDR1 is KGHDR and CDR2 SFDVKD. This chain's CDR3 is CASSSSGTPYSPLHF. The CDR3 coding sequence is TGTGCCAGCAGTTCCTCCGGGACACCGTATTCACCCCTCCACTTT.

The V call is TRBV7-6, the J call TRBJ2-2, with D possibly being TRBD1 or TRBD2 (5 bases each). This CDR3 is 15 amino acids long. CDR1 SGHVS and CDR2 FNYEAQ come from the germline V gene. The V gene lost 6 bases and the J gene lost 0 bases, with 11 bases spanning the gap. The CDR3 is CASRAEGPNTGELFF. The CDR3 DNA sequence: TGTGCCAGCAGAGCAGAGGGACCGAACACCGGGGAGCTGTTTTTT. Combining the CDR3 with reference TRBV7-6 and TRBJ2-2 gives the whole variable domain GAGVSQSPRYKVTKRGQDVALRCDPISGHVSLYWYRQALGQGPEFLTYFNYEAQQDKSGLPNDRFSAERPEGSISTLTIQRTEQRDSAMYRCASRAEGPNTGELFFGEGSRLTVL.

This rearrangement joins TRBV15 to TRBJ1-2, with D possibly being TRBD1 (5 bases). This CDR3 region has 14 residues. Germline V lookup: CDR1 LNHNV, CDR2 YYDKDF (reference sequence). Between the trimmed V and J ends, which lost 0 bases and 4 bases, there was a span of 9 bases. The CDR3 here is CATSRELTVYGYTF. CDR3 sequence (DNA): TGTGCCACCAGCAGAGAATTGACAGTCTATGGCTACACCTTC.

The V gene is TRBV29-1, the J gene TRBJ1-5; no clear D gene. CDR3 length equals 12 residues. Germline V lookup: CDR1 SQVTM, CDR2 ANQGSEA. The V end was cut by 4 bases, the J end by 5 bases, with 9 bases between. The CDR3 DNA follows: TGCAGCGTTGGGTTCCTTGATCAGCCCCAGCATTTT. This translates into CSVGFLDQPQHF.

This clonotype was observed a handful of times. This chain's CDR3 is CSARETGDTEAFF. The CDR3 DNA follows: TGCAGTGCTAGAGAAACGGGGGACACTGAAGCTTTCTTT. This chain links TRBV20-1 with TRBJ1-1; D is perhaps TRBD1 (5 bases). Germline loops: CDR1 DFQATT, CDR2 SNEGSKA (reference sequence). The V and J ends lost 0 bases and 3 bases respectively, with 8 bases between them. The CDR3 runs 13 residues.

V and J are TRBV29-1 and TRBJ2-2; 9 nucleotides agree with TRBD1. Germline loops: CDR1 SQVTM, CDR2 ANQGSEA. With V trimmed by 6 bases and J by 5 bases, 7 bases remained unmatched. The CDR3 has 14 residues. The CDR3 loop reads CSVSQGQGTGELFF. CDR3 in DNA: TGCAGCGTCTCCCAGGGACAGGGAACCGGGGAGCTGTTTTTT.

The rearrangement uses TRBV15 and TRBJ1-2; D perhaps matches TRBD1 (6 bases). CDR3 length: 14 residues. Trimming pared 6 bases from V and 2 bases from J, leaving 13 bases between. Germline V lookup: CDR1 LNHNV, CDR2 YYDKDF (reference sequence). CDR3 DNA: TGTGCCACCAGACTAGGGACACCGAACTATGGCTACACCTTC. Amino acid sequence: CATRLGTPNYGYTF.

The V gene is TRBV7-9, the J gene TRBJ1-5; tentatively, D is TRBD1 (6 bases). Germline V CDR1 and CDR2: SEHNR, FQNEAQ (reference sequence). V gave up 5 bases and J gave up 7 bases, with 12 bases separating them. The CDR3 runs to 13 residues. For the CDR3, the DNA is TGTGCCAGCAGCCACCGACAGGCCCAGCCCCAGCATTTT. Translating it yields CASSHRQAQPQHF. Full variable domain (missing parts from reference TRBV7-9 and TRBJ1-5): DTGVSQNPRHKITKRGQNVTFRCDPISEHNRLYWYRQTLGQGPEFLTYFQNEAQLEKSRLLSDRFSAERPKGSFSTLEIQRTEQGDSAMYLCASSHRQAQPQHFGDGTRLSIL.

The chain carries TRBV11-2 and TRBJ2-7, with 9 bases fitting TRBD2. V dropped 2 bases and J dropped 0; count of bases not matched to a gene: 8. This CDR3 contains 17 residues. Germline lookup yields CDR1 SGHAT and CDR2 FQNNGV. The CDR3, as DNA: TGTGCCAGCAGCTTAACGGTGGTGACTAGCGGCTCCTACGAGCAGTACTTC. The encoded protein is CASSLTVVTSGSYEQYF.

The J gene is TRBJ2-6, the V gene TRBV7-9; D possibly corresponds to TRBD2 (7 bases). Germline values: CDR1 SEHNR, CDR2 FQNEAQ (reference sequence). V was cut by 2 bases and J by 2 bases, with 13 bases left in between. The CDR3 contains 17 residues. The CDR3 spells CASSLTGGHTGANVLTF. CDR3 sequence (DNA): TGTGCCAGCAGCTTAACCGGGGGGCACACTGGGGCCAACGTCCTGACTTTC.

This rearrangement joins TRBV7-9 to TRBJ1-1; D is ambiguous. The CDR3 length is 15 residues. The germline V gene encodes CDR1 SEHNR and CDR2 FQNEAQ (reference sequence). Trimming pared 5 bases from V and 6 bases from J, leaving 19 bases between. CDR3 nucleotide sequence: TGTGCCAGCAGCCAAGGTGGCAGGACTTCTGCTGAAGCTTTCTTT. As protein: CASSQGGRTSAEAFF.

This clonotype was counted ten times or more. This chain links TRBV29-1 with TRBJ1-1; D remains unclear. The CDR3 covers 13 residues. Germline V CDR1 and CDR2: SQVTM, ANQGSEA. Trimming removed 5 bases from V and 4 bases from J, with 14 bases in between. The CDR3 loop is CSVKTLPGTEAFF. CDR3 in DNA: TGCAGCGTTAAGACTCTTCCGGGCACTGAAGCTTTCTTT. Drawing the rest from reference TRBV29-1 and TRBJ1-1, the complete variable domain is SAVISQKPSRDICQRGTSLTIQCQVDSQVTMMFWYRQQPGQSLTLIATANQGSEATYESGFVIDKFPISRPNLTFSTLTVSNMSPEDSSIYLCSVKTLPGTEAFFGQGTRLTVV.

This chain joins TRBV20-1 and TRBJ2-6; D gene uncertain. The ends were cut back, 5 bases at V and 10 bases at J, with 15 bases in the middle. Germline lookup yields CDR1 DFQATT and CDR2 SNEGSKA (reference sequence). This CDR3 is built from 13 residues. The CDR3 region has the DNA TGCAGTGCTCACAGCTTCCTGACTAACGTCCTGACTTTC. It encodes CSAHSFLTNVLTF.

The chain employs TRBV7-9 and TRBJ1-5; no firm D call. V was pared by 6 bases and J by 8 bases, with 20 bases between. The CDR3 runs 15 residues. Germline V lookup: CDR1 SEHNR, CDR2 FQNEAQ (reference sequence). CDR3 amino acids: CASSLRSRIGEPQHF. The CDR3 DNA is TGTGCCAGCAGTTTAAGATCGAGGATCGGAGAGCCCCAGCATTTT.

The rearrangement joins TRBV15 to TRBJ1-4; no reliable D call. In germline, CDR1 is LNHNV, CDR2 YYDKDF (reference sequence). The V gene lost 10 bases and the J gene lost 5 bases, with 14 bases spanning the gap. The CDR3 has 13 residues. The CDR3 region has the DNA TGTGCCAGCAGTTTAAACTGGAATGAAAAACTGTTTTTT. Its protein product is CASSLNWNEKLFF.

There are a few counts of this clonotype. The chain is built from TRBV20-1 and TRBJ2-7, with TRBD2 matching 7 bases. This CDR3 is built from 16 residues. J was trimmed by 2 bases and V by 4 bases; bases with no gene match: 14. Per the germline V gene, CDR1 is DFQATT and CDR2 is SNEGSKA (reference sequence). The chain's CDR3 is CSAKHTLGGLAYEQYF. Here the CDR3 DNA reads TGCAGTGCTAAGCACACTTTGGGCGGACTAGCCTACGAGCAGTACTTC.

The V and J genes are TRBV20-1 and TRBJ2-7; possibly TRBD1 for D (6 bases). Per germline, CDR1 DFQATT and CDR2 SNEGSKA (reference sequence). The CDR3 runs to 14 residues. V dropped 5 bases and J dropped 0 bases, with 14 bases sitting between them. Here the CDR3 reads CSASPNRDSYEQYF. CDR3 DNA sequence: TGCAGTGCTTCACCAAACAGGGACTCCTACGAGCAGTACTTC.